This T cell receptor (beta chain) was captured by sequencing in a study of blood T cell repertoires in COVID-19. Whole-study context: Samples of COVID-19 (acute and convalescent) were obtained from the United States, Italy and Spain.

In the original analysis: From reference gene primer amplification, estimates of nucleated cell counts were derived. The assay was immunoSEQ multiplex PCR, and TCRdb's table has in-frame clones only and misses some. V and J calls and clone size follow that table, whereas D and trimming were derived from the DNA. The top ten hold just over 1% of the sample, which has about 350,000 clones, roughly 86% seen once. V dropped 5 bases and J dropped 8; count of bases not matched to a gene: 3. This CDR3 is built from 12 residues. Exposed study participants had met a COVID-19 case within 2 weeks before entry. This clonotype was obtained from a woman in her 30s who had been exposed to COVID-19. This rearrangement joins TRBV12-3 or TRBV12-4 to TRBJ2-1; 7 bases are a match to TRBD2. Sequenced material: PBMCs or T cells enriched from blood (not recorded which). CDR3 loop: CASSTSDDEQFF. The CDR3, as DNA: TGTGCCAGCAGTACTAGCGACGATGAGCAGTTCTTC.